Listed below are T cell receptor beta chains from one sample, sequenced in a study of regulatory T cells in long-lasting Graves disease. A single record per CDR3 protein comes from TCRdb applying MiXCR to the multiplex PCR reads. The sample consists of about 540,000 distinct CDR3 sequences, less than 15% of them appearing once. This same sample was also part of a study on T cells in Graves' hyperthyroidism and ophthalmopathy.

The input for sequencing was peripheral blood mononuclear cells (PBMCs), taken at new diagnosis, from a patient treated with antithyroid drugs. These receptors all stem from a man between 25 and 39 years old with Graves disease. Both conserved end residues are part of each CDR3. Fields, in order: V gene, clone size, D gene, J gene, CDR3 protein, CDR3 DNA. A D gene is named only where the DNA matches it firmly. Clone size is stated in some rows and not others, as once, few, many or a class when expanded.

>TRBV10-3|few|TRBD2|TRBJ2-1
CAISVASGRFNEQFF
TGTGCCATCAGTGTGGCCAGCGGGAGATTTAATGAGCAGTTCTTC
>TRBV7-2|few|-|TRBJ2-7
CASSFLGGNSDEQYF
TGTGCCAGCAGCTTTCTGGGCGGGAACAGCGACGAGCAGTACTTC
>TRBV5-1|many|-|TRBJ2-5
CASSLSIQETQYF
TGTGCCAGCAGCTTATCAATACAAGAGACCCAGTACTTC
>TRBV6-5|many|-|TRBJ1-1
CASSYEMGGSNTEAFF
TGTGCCAGCAGTTACGAGATGGGTGGATCGAACACTGAAGCTTTCTTT
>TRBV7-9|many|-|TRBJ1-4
CASSPSGRAGEKLFF
TGTGCCAGCAGCCCCTCGGGGAGGGCGGGTGAAAAACTGTTTTTT
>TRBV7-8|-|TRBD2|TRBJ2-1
CASSPGTSGRLVLDEQFF
TGTGCCAGCAGCCCCGGGACTAGCGGGAGGTTGGTTTTAGATGAGCAGTTCTTC
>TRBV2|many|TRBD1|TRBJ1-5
CASSRDRGDQPQHF
TGTGCCAGCAGTCGGGACAGGGGTGATCAGCCCCAGCATTTT
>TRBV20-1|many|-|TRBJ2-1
CSANPTQGLGDEQFF
TGCAGTGCTAATCCAACACAGGGACTTGGGGATGAGCAGTTCTTC
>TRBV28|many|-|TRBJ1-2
CASSLLDRNYGYTF
TGTGCCAGCAGCCTCCTGGACCGGAACTATGGCTACACCTTC
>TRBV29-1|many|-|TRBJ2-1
CSVEETADDEQFF
TGCAGCGTTGAAGAGACAGCGGACGATGAGCAGTTCTTC
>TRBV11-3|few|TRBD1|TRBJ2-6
CASSPGQGGTGANVLTF
TGTGCCAGCAGCCCGGGACAGGGGGGGACTGGGGCCAACGTCCTGACTTTC
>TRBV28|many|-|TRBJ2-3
CASTSAAAITDTQYF
TGTGCCAGCACATCGGCCGCAGCGATCACAGATACGCAGTATTTT
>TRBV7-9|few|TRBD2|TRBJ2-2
CASSFGGETGELFF
TGTGCCAGCAGCTTCGGGGGGGAGACCGGGGAGCTGTTTTTT
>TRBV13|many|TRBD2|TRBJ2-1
CASTNPASGSNEQFF
TGTGCCAGCACCAATCCGGCTAGCGGGAGCAATGAGCAGTTCTTC
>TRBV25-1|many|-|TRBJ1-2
CASSEYSRPGTVYGYTF
TGTGCCAGCAGTGAATATTCAAGACCAGGGACCGTCTATGGCTACACCTTC
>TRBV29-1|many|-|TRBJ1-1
CSVELGPMAFF
TGCAGCGTTGAATTAGGCCCGATGGCTTTCTTT
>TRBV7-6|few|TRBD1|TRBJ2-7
CASSLAAGGTYEQYF
TGTGCCAGCAGCTTAGCCGCAGGGGGTACCTACGAGCAGTACTTC
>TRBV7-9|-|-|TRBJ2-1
CAGGRASYNEQFF
TGTGCCGGGGGTAGGGCGAGCTACAATGAGCAGTTCTTC
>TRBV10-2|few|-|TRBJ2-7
CASSLMEGGYEQYF
TGCGCCAGCAGTCTGATGGAGGGGGGCTACGAGCAGTACTTC
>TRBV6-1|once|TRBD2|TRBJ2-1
CASRPTGTSGSQSYNEQFF
TGTGCCAGCAGACCAACCGGGACTAGCGGGAGTCAAAGCTACAATGAGCAGTTCTTC
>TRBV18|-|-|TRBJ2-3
CASSPRAITEVHGTQYF
TGTGCCAGCTCCCCGCGAGCCATCACGGAGGTGCACGGTACGCAGTATTTT
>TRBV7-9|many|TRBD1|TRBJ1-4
CASSSITGEDEKLFF
TGTGCCAGCAGCTCGATAACAGGGGAAGATGAAAAACTGTTTTTT
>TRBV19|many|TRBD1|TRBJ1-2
CASSTLDRAQRF
TGTGCCAGTAGTACCCTGGACAGGGCGCAACGTTTC
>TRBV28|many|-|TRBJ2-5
CASSLVMAGPLTGQYF
TGTGCCAGCAGTCTCGTAATGGCGGGACCCTTGACGGGCCAGTACTTC
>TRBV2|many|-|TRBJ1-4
CASSESTNEKLFF
TGTGCCAGCAGTGAATCAACTAATGAAAAACTGTTTTTT
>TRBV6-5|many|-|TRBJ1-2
CASIFSGRATGYTF
TGTGCCAGCATTTTCTCGGGACGCGCTACGGGCTACACCTTC
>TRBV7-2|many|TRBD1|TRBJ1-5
CASSPTGTGGAGGNQPQHF
TGTGCCAGCAGCCCAACCGGGACAGGGGGCGCGGGGGGCAATCAGCCCCAGCATTTT
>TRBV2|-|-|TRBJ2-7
CASSFSREIYEQYF
TGTGCCAGCAGTTTTTCGAGGGAGATCTACGAGCAGTACTTC
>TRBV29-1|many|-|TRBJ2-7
CSVEAGAYEQYF
TGCAGCGTTGAAGCCGGAGCCTACGAGCAGTACTTC
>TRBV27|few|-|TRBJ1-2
CASSFRRDNGYTF
TGTGCCAGCAGTTTCCGCAGGGACAATGGCTACACCTTC
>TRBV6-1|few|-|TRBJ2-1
CASSEFVDEQFF
TGTGCCAGCAGTGAATTTGTCGATGAGCAGTTCTTC
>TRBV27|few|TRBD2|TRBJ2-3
CASSWEGPDTQYF
TGTGCCAGCAGTTGGGAGGGCCCAGATACGCAGTATTTT
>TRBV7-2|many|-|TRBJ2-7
CASSLLSGPDEQYF
TGTGCCAGCAGCTTATTGAGTGGGCCGGACGAGCAGTACTTC
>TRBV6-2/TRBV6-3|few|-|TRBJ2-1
CASRREEGDNEQFF
TGTGCCAGCAGGAGGGAGGAGGGGGACAATGAGCAGTTCTTC
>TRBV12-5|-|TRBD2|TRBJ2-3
CASGPRGSRGDTQYF
TGTGCTAGTGGTCCGCGGGGGAGCAGAGGGGATACGCAGTATTTT
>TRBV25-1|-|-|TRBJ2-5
CASSELGGGQKTQYF
TGTGCCAGCAGTGAATTAGGCGGCGGTCAAAAGACCCAGTACTTC
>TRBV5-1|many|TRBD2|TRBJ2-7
CASRKGLEAFRHF
TGCGCCAGCAGGAAGGGACTAGAAGCCTTTCGGCACTTC
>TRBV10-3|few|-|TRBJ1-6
CAISSWSGVSNSPLHF
TGTGCCATCAGTTCATGGTCGGGGGTGTCCAATTCACCCCTCCACTTT
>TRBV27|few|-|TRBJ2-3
CASSLATGTQYF
TGTGCCAGCAGTCTCGCCACGGGTACGCAGTATTTT
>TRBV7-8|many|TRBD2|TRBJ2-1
CASSLGGTSYNEQFF
TGTGCCAGCAGCTTAGGAGGGACTAGCTACAATGAGCAGTTCTTC
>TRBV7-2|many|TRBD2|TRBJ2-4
CASSSTGLGPSIQYF
TGTGCCAGCAGCTCCACCGGACTAGGACCCAGCATTCAGTACTTC
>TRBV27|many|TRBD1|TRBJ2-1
CASTPGDRGLREQFF
TGTGCCAGCACCCCAGGGGACAGGGGGCTAAGAGAGCAGTTCTTC
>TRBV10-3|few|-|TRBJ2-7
CAARGGQGLAQTYEQYF
TGTGCCGCCCGGGGGGGACAGGGCTTGGCGCAAACCTACGAGCAGTACTTC
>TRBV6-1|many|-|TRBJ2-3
CASSPGFRGRTDTQYF
TGTGCCAGCAGTCCTGGTTTCCGAGGGCGAACAGATACGCAGTATTTT
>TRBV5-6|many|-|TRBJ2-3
CASNSDVSVTQYF
TGTGCCAGCAACAGCGACGTTTCAGTCACGCAGTATTTT
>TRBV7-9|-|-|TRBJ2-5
CASSLVRQEQETQYF
TGTGCCAGCAGCTTAGTGAGACAGGAGCAAGAGACCCAGTACTTC
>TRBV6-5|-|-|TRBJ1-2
CASSYPRSGDYGYTF
TGTGCCAGCAGTTACCCCCGTAGCGGTGACTATGGCTACACCTTC
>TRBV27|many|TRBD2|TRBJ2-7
CASRLAGEEYYEQYF
TGTGCCAGCAGACTGGCGGGGGAGGAATACTACGAGCAGTACTTC
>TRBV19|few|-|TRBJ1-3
CASSGILSGNTIYF
TGTGCCAGTAGCGGGATCCTCTCTGGAAACACCATATATTTT
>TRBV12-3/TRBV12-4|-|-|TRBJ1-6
CASSLGGAGSPLHF
TGTGCCAGCAGTTTGGGAGGGGCGGGGTCACCCCTCCACTTT
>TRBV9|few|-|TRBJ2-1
CASSVDPDENEQFF
TGTGCCAGCAGCGTAGACCCGGATGAGAATGAGCAGTTCTTC
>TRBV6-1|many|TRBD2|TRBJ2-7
CASRGGTASEQYF
TGTGCCAGCAGGGGGGGGACTGCCAGCGAGCAGTACTTC
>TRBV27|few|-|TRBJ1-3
CASKEGLAGNTIYF
TGTGCCAGCAAGGAGGGGTTGGCTGGAAACACCATATATTTT